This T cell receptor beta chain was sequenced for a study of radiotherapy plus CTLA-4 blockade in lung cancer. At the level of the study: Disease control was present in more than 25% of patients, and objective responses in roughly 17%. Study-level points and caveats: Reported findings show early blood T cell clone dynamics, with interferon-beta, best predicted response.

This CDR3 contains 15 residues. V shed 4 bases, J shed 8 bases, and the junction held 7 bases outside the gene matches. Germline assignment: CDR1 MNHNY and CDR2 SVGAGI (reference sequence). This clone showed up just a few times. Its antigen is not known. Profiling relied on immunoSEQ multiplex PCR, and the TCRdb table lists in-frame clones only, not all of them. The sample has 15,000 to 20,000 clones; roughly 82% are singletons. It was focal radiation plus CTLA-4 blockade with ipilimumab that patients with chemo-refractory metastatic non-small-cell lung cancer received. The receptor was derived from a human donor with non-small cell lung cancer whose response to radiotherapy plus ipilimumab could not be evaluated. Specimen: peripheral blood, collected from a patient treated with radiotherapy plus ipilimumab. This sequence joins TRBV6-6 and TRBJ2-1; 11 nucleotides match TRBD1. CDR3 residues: CASSFPGQGVYEQFF. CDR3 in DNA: TGTGCCAGCAGTTTCCCGGGACAGGGGGTCTATGAGCAGTTCTTC.